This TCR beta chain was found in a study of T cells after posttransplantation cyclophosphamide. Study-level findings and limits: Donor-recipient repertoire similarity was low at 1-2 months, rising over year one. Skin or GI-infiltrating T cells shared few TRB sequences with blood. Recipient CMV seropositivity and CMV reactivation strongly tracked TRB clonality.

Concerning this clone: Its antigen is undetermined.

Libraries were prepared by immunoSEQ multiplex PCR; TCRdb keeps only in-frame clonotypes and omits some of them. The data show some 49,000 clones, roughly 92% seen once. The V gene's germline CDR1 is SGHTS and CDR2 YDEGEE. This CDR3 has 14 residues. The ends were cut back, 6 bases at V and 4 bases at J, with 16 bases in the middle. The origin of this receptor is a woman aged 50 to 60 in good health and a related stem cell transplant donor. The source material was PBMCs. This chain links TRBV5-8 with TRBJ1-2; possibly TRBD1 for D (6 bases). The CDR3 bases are TGTGCCAGCAACCCCGGACAGTTTCGCTATGGCTACACCTTC. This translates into CASNPGQFRYGYTF.